The rows below give T cell receptor beta chains drawn from one sample of a study of blood T cell repertoires in COVID-19. The protocol was immunoSEQ multiplex PCR, while the TCRdb copy is restricted to in-frame clones and leaves out a portion. Of 300,000 to 450,000 clones in the sample, over 75% were seen once. Sequences were obtained from PBMCs or T cells enriched from blood (not recorded which). These receptors originate from a man aged 35-49 years in a cohort exposed to, infected with or recovered from COVID-19 (not recorded which). CDR3s include the opening cysteine and the closing phenylalanine or tryptophan. D genes are given only for firm matches. Part of the rows lack a size; the others show once, few, many or a class for expanded clones.

J | size | V | D | DNA | CDR3
TRBJ2-2 | NA | TRBV19 | TRBD2 | TGTGCCAGTAGCGGGGAGGGGAGCGGGAGATGGACCGGGGAGCTGTTTTTT | CASSGEGSGRWTGELFF
TRBJ2-3 | NA | TRBV28 | NA | TGTGCCAGCAGCCCCGGACAGCGCACAGATACGCAGTATTTT | CASSPGQRTDTQYF
TRBJ2-7 | NA | TRBV5-6 | TRBD2 | TGTGCCAGCAGCTTGTGGATGGCAGCGGGGGAGCAGTACTTC | CASSLWMAAGEQYF
TRBJ1-4 | NA | TRBV29-1 | NA | TGCAGCGTTGGGGGGGACGGCAATGAAAAACTGTTTTTT | CSVGGDGNEKLFF
TRBJ2-7 | NA | TRBV13 | NA | TGTGCCAGCAGCTCCAGGGGGGTCTCCTACGAGCAGTACTTC | CASSSRGVSYEQYF
TRBJ2-7 | NA | TRBV21-1 | NA | TGTGCCAGCAGCCAGGAGATCCTAGCGGGGGCCTACGAGCAGTACTTC | CASSQEILAGAYEQYF
TRBJ2-7 | NA | TRBV5-1 | NA | TGCGCCAGCAGCTCTACCGGGACACTGTCCTACGAGCAGTACTTC | CASSSTGTLSYEQYF
TRBJ1-3 | NA | TRBV27 | NA | TGTGCCAGCAGTTTACGGGGAATAACTGGAAACACCATATATTTT | CASSLRGITGNTIYF
TRBJ2-7 | NA | TRBV5-4 | TRBD1 | TGTGCCAGCAGCAGGCGAGGGACAGGGGAGGATCCTGGTCCCTACGAGCAGTACTTC | CASSRRGTGEDPGPYEQYF
TRBJ2-2 | NA | TRBV4-2 | TRBD2 | TGTGCCAGCAGCCAAGAAATAGGACTAGCGGGCCGAACCGGGGAGCTGTTTTTT | CASSQEIGLAGRTGELFF
TRBJ1-1 | once | TRBV11-2 | NA | TGTGCCAGCAGCTTAGGAGGCGAAGCTTTCTTT | CASSLGGEAFF
TRBJ2-7 | NA | TRBV6-1 | NA | TGTGCCAGCAGTGAACCCAGGGCAAAGGGGAACTACGAGCAGTACTTC | CASSEPRAKGNYEQYF
TRBJ2-7 | NA | TRBV15 | NA | TGTGCCACCAGCCTTACAGGATACGAGCAGTACTTC | CATSLTGYEQYF
TRBJ2-3 | NA | TRBV10-3 | TRBD2 | TGTGCCATCAGGGCCGGGACTAGTAGCACAGATACGCAGTATTTT | CAIRAGTSSTDTQYF
TRBJ2-1 | NA | TRBV19 | NA | TGTGCCAGTAGCCGAACGGGTCCCTACAATGAGCAGTTCTTC | CASSRTGPYNEQFF
TRBJ2-1 | NA | TRBV3-1/TRBV3-2 | NA | TGTGCCAGCAGCCAAGGGGGACGGGGGAGTCCGTTCTTC | CASSQGGRGSPFF
TRBJ2-1 | NA | TRBV3-1/TRBV3-2 | NA | TGTGCCAGCAGCCAAGATAGAATTAGCGGTAGCCCGGGTGTGCAGTTCTTC | CASSQDRISGSPGVQFF
TRBJ2-5 | once | TRBV5-4 | TRBD2 | TGTGCCAGCAGCACGGGACTAGCGGGAGGGGAAGAGACCCAGTACTTC | CASSTGLAGGEETQYF
TRBJ1-4 | NA | TRBV5-1 | TRBD1 | TGCGCCAGCAGCACATCGACAGGGAGGAACGAAAAACTGTTTTTT | CASSTSTGRNEKLFF
TRBJ1-1 | NA | TRBV6-6 | NA | TGTGCCAGCAGTTTCGGGACAGAAGCTTTCTTT | CASSFGTEAFF
TRBJ1-1 | NA | TRBV11-2 | NA | TGTGCCAGCAGCCTTGACAGTAACACTGAAGCTTTCTTT | CASSLDSNTEAFF
TRBJ2-3 | NA | TRBV7-2 | NA | TGTGCCAGCAGCTTCTCTAGGACGGGGGCAGATACGCAGTATTTT | CASSFSRTGADTQYF
TRBJ1-2 | once | TRBV6-5 | NA | TGTGCCGGTAGGAGGGGAAGGAATATCGATGGCTACACCTTC | CAGRRGRNIDGYTF
TRBJ1-5 | NA | TRBV10-3 | NA | TGTGCCATCAGTGAACATGTGAACAATCAGCCCCAGCATTTT | CAISEHVNNQPQHF
TRBJ2-1 | NA | TRBV18 | TRBD2 | TGTGCCAGCTCAGTAGCGGGAGGGAGCTCCTACAATGAGCAGTTCTTC | CASSVAGGSSYNEQFF
TRBJ2-7 | NA | TRBV11-2 | NA | TGTGCCAGCAGCCTCTCCTTGAGCTCCTACGAGCAGTACTTC | CASSLSLSSYEQYF
TRBJ2-5 | NA | TRBV6-5 | TRBD2 | TGTGCCAGCATCCTAAGGGAGGGCGGACAAGAGACCCAGTACTTC | CASILREGGQETQYF
TRBJ1-5 | few | TRBV10-2 | NA | TGCGCCAGCAGTGTGTCGGACAAGGGTTATAGCAATCAGCCCCAGCATTTT | CASSVSDKGYSNQPQHF
TRBJ1-2 | NA | TRBV9 | TRBD1 | TGTGCCAGCAGCGTGGGTGGGACAGTGTCTACGGGCTATGGCTACACCTTC | CASSVGGTVSTGYGYTF
TRBJ2-2 | NA | TRBV6-5 | NA | TGTGCCAGCAGCCGCAGGGATAACACCGGGGAGCTGTTTTTT | CASSRRDNTGELFF
TRBJ1-2 | NA | TRBV27 | NA | TGTGCCAGCAGTCTCTCGGAGGGAACTGGCTACACCTTC | CASSLSEGTGYTF
TRBJ1-3 | NA | TRBV21-1 | NA | TGTGCCAGCAGCAATACAGGCCTGGCGGTAGATTTT | CASSNTGLAVDF
TRBJ2-2 | NA | TRBV3-1/TRBV3-2 | TRBD1 | TGTGCCAGCAGCCTAACAGGGGGAACCGGGGAGCTGTTTTTT | CASSLTGGTGELFF
TRBJ1-2 | once | TRBV19 | TRBD1 | TGTGCCAGCGGGACAGTTGATGTTTATGGCTACACCTTC | CASGTVDVYGYTF
TRBJ2-1 | NA | TRBV24-1 | NA | TGTGCCACCAGTGATCACACAGGGTATCACAATGAGCAGTTCTTC | CATSDHTGYHNEQFF
TRBJ2-7 | NA | TRBV5-1 | TRBD2 | TGCGCCAGCAGCTTGGGACTAGCGGGCTCCTACGAGCAGTACTTC | CASSLGLAGSYEQYF
TRBJ2-3 | NA | TRBV29-1 | TRBD1 | TGCAGCGTTGCAAGCCAGGGGGCCTATCGACGCACAGATACGCAGTATTTT | CSVASQGAYRRTDTQYF
TRBJ1-1 | NA | TRBV18 | TRBD1 | TGTGCCAGCTCACCTGGGACAGGGAACACTGAAGCTTTCTTT | CASSPGTGNTEAFF
TRBJ1-5 | NA | TRBV6-5 | NA | TGTGCCAGCAGCAAGACAGGTAATCAGCCCCAGCATTTT | CASSKTGNQPQHF
TRBJ1-1 | once | TRBV2 | TRBD1 | TGTGCCAGCAGCCCCGGGACAGGACTGAACACTGAAGCTTTCTTT | CASSPGTGLNTEAFF
TRBJ2-1 | NA | TRBV29-1 | NA | TGCAGCGTTGTTTGGGGACTGTACCAGTTCTTC | CSVVWGLYQFF
TRBJ2-5 | once | TRBV18 | NA | TGTGCCAGCTCACCCCAACGGGAGGAGACCCAGTACTTC | CASSPQREETQYF
TRBJ2-7 | once | TRBV19 | NA | TGTGCCAGTAGTATAGATCGCAGCTCCTACGAGCAGTACTTC | CASSIDRSSYEQYF
TRBJ1-2 | NA | TRBV7-8 | TRBD1 | TGTGCCAGCAGCTTCGACGGGACAGGGACCTATGGCTACACCTTC | CASSFDGTGTYGYTF
TRBJ1-2 | NA | TRBV7-6 | NA | TGTGCCAGCAGCCTCCATCGGGGGGCTAACTATGGCTACACCTTC | CASSLHRGANYGYTF
TRBJ2-7 | once | TRBV2 | NA | TGTGCCAGCAGTGAAGGGGTAGCGCCCGACCTACCTTCCTACGAGCAGTACTTC | CASSEGVAPDLPSYEQYF
TRBJ2-1 | NA | TRBV28 | NA | TGTGCCAGCACCCAAAGTACTAATTGGTTCTTC | CASTQSTNWFF
TRBJ2-2 | NA | TRBV30 | TRBD1 | TGTGCCTGGGATCGACAGGGGGCATCCGGGGAGCTGTTTTTT | CAWDRQGASGELFF
TRBJ2-7 | NA | TRBV10-1 | NA | TGCGCCAGCAGTTTAACCAGGGCGGGGGAGCAGTACTTC | CASSLTRAGEQYF
TRBJ2-7 | NA | TRBV7-9 | NA | TGTGCCAGCAGCTTAGTAGCTAGGGAGCCCTACGAGCAGTACTTC | CASSLVAREPYEQYF
TRBJ1-2 | NA | TRBV28 | TRBD1 | TGTGCCAGCAGTTACCAGGGGGCCCCCATCTATGGCTACACCTTC | CASSYQGAPIYGYTF
TRBJ2-5 | NA | TRBV5-1 | NA | TGCGCCAGCAGCAGTCCCGAGTCGGGGGAGACCCAGTACTTC | CASSSPESGETQYF
TRBJ1-6 | NA | TRBV5-4 | TRBD1 | TGTGCCAGCAGACAGGGGGCGAACCATAATTCACCCCTCCACTTT | CASRQGANHNSPLHF
TRBJ2-7 | NA | TRBV5-1 | NA | TGCGCCAGCAGCTTGGGTCTACCCTACGAGCAGTACTTC | CASSLGLPYEQYF